Below, 19 T cell receptor beta chains from the same sample are listed, as sequenced in a study of T cell responses to AZD1222 COVID-19 vaccine. Data came from immunoSEQ multiplex PCR; TCRdb stores just in-frame clones and leaves some out. The table includes around 100,000 clones, about 95% detected once. Material: peripheral blood, obtained on day 0 of AZD1222 vaccination. All receptors come from an adult in good health.

This clone was found a few times. The chain carries TRBV5-1 and TRBJ2-2; D gene ambiguous. The CDR3 spans 15 residues. V was trimmed by 2 bases and J by 4 bases, leaving 12 bases between them. Germline lookup yields CDR1 SGHRS and CDR2 YFSETQ. CDR3 in amino acids: CASSFTQVPTGELFF. The CDR3 DNA reads as TGCGCCAGCAGCTTTACCCAGGTTCCCACCGGGGAGCTGTTTTTT. Complete variable domain (other parts from reference TRBV5-1 and TRBJ2-2): KAGVTQTPRYLIKTRGQQVTLSCSPISGHRSVSWYQQTPGQGLQFLFEYFSETQRNKGNFPGRFSGRQFSNSRSEMNVSTLELGDSALYLCASSFTQVPTGELFFGEGSRLTVL.

The chain employs TRBV6-6 and TRBJ1-5; D uncertain. The V end lost 2 bases, the J end lost 0 bases, and 11 bases lay between the germline ends. CDR1 and CDR2 from the germline V gene are MNHNY and SVGAGI (reference sequence). The CDR3 length is 16 residues. The CDR3 coding sequence is TGTGCCAGCAGTTACGCGGCAGAATATAGCAATCAGCCCCAGCATTTT. Protein product: CASSYAAEYSNQPQHF.

The chain carries TRBV11-2 and TRBJ1-1; D gene ambiguous. There are 18 residues in the CDR3. V was cut by 1 base and J by 3 bases, with 21 bases left in between. Germline V gene sequence: CDR1 SGHAT, CDR2 FQNNGV. Here the CDR3 reads CASSLGWLRASGDTEAFF. CDR3 sequence (DNA): TGTGCCAGCAGCTTAGGATGGTTGAGGGCCAGTGGGGACACTGAAGCTTTCTTT.

The chain carries TRBV7-8 and TRBJ2-7, with 10 bases lining up with TRBD1. This CDR3 spans 15 amino acids. Losses at the gene ends were 5 bases for V and 2 bases for J; bases not matched to a gene: 6. Germline CDR1 and CDR2: SGHVS and FQNEAQ. The CDR3 spells CASSPSGTGAYEQYF. In nucleotides, the CDR3 is TGTGCCAGCAGCCCCTCCGGGACAGGGGCCTACGAGCAGTACTTC.

This chain joins TRBV2 and TRBJ1-1; the D is unclear. Trimming took off 1 base at V and 4 bases at J, with 10 bases between the two ends. The V gene's germline CDR1 is SNHLY and CDR2 FYNNEI. This CDR3 is 14 amino acids long. CDR3 sequence (DNA): TGTGCCAGCAGTGAAGTCGGGTATACCACTGAAGCTTTCTTT. Its translation is CASSEVGYTTEAFF. Based on the CDR3 plus reference TRBV2 and TRBJ1-1, the full variable domain is EPEVTQTPSHQVTQMGQEVILRCVPISNHLYFYWYRQILGQKVEFLVSFYNNEISEKSEIFDDQFSVERPDGSNFTLKIRSTKLEDSAMYFCASSEVGYTTEAFFGQGTRLTVV.

This clone was detected only a few times. V and J are TRBV24-1 and TRBJ1-1; unclear D gene. The CDR3 extends over 11 amino acids. V lost 7 bases to trimming and J lost 8 bases, with 10 bases between them. CDR1 and CDR2 (germline): KGHDR, SFDVKD. CDR3 region: CATRRGSEAFF. The CDR3 nucleotides are TGTGCCACCAGACGCGGATCCGAAGCTTTCTTT.

The chain has TRBV6-5 and TRBJ1-5; D is unresolved. Germline CDR1 reads MNHEY; CDR2 reads SVGAGI. This CDR3 is built from 13 residues. V was cut by 6 bases and J by 5 bases, with 11 bases left in between. As DNA, the CDR3 is TGTGCCAGCAGCCACCTCCGCGATCAGCCCCAGCATTTT. Translated, it gives CASSHLRDQPQHF.

The rearrangement links TRBV7-2 to TRBJ2-3, with unresolved D. CDR3 length equals 14 residues. CDR1 and CDR2 from the germline V gene are SGHTA and FQGNSA. Trimming removed 5 bases at V and 2 bases at J, with 11 bases between. This chain's CDR3 is CASSQVEATDTQYF. The DNA for the CDR3 is TGTGCCAGCAGCCAGGTGGAAGCCACAGATACGCAGTATTTT. Complete variable domain (other parts from reference TRBV7-2 and TRBJ2-3): GAGVSQSPSNKVTEKGKDVELRCDPISGHTALYWYRQSLGQGLEFLIYFQGNSAPDKSGLPSDRFSAERTGGSVSTLTIQRTQQEDSAVYLCASSQVEATDTQYFGPGTRLTVL.

The chain recombines TRBV5-1 with TRBJ2-1; TRBD2 aligns across 9 bases. CDR1 and CDR2 from the germline V gene are SGHRS and YFSETQ. The V gene end was trimmed by 0 bases and the J gene end by 3 bases; junction bases not matched to a gene: 4. The CDR3 is 16 residues long. The CDR3: CASSLVSGSVYNEQFF. CDR3 in DNA: TGCGCCAGCAGCTTGGTTAGCGGGAGTGTCTACAATGAGCAGTTCTTC. The full variable domain, its missing parts supplied by reference TRBV5-1 and TRBJ2-1, is KAGVTQTPRYLIKTRGQQVTLSCSPISGHRSVSWYQQTPGQGLQFLFEYFSETQRNKGNFPGRFSGRQFSNSRSEMNVSTLELGDSALYLCASSLVSGSVYNEQFFGPGTRLTVL.

V and J are TRBV25-1 and TRBJ1-4, with TRBD1 matching 12 bases. The CDR3 covers 16 residues. The germline CDR1 and CDR2 sequences are MGHDK and SYGVNS. V lost 2 bases and J lost 7; bases outside the gene matches: 5. The DNA for the CDR3 is TGTGCCAGCAGTGAACGGGGACAGGGGGCGATTGAAAAACTGTTTTTT. Encoded protein: CASSERGQGAIEKLFF.

This rearrangement joins TRBV27 to TRBJ1-4, with 7 positions matching TRBD1. V lost 5 bases to trimming and J lost 7 bases; unmatched junction nucleotides: 4. The CDR3 has 13 amino acids. From germline, CDR1 is MNHEY and CDR2 SMNVEV (reference sequence). CDR3 sequence (DNA): TGTGCCAGCAGTGATCACAGGGGTGAAAAACTGTTTTTT. Translation gives CASSDHRGEKLFF.

The V gene is TRBV6-1, the J gene TRBJ2-2; TRBD1 is a possible D gene (5 bases). Trimming took 2 bases from V and 1 from J, leaving 14 bases between them. The CDR3 extends over 17 amino acids. Germline V lookup: CDR1 MNHNS, CDR2 SASEGT. As DNA, the CDR3 is TGTGCCAGCAGTGAACTAAGAGGCCAGGGGAACACCGGGGAGCTGTTTTTT. Amino acid sequence: CASSELRGQGNTGELFF.

On this clone itself: Distinct nucleotide sequences in the sample also encode this CDR3. The rearrangement joins TRBV4-1 to TRBJ1-1; D not resolved. CDR1 and CDR2 from the germline V gene are MGHRA and YSYEKL. The V gene lost 1 base and the J gene lost 1 base, with 4 bases spanning the gap. The CDR3 is 13 amino acids. CDR3 bases: TGCGCCAGCAGCCAAGTTAGGAACACTGAAGCTTTCTTT. This codes for CASSQVRNTEAFF.

J is TRBJ1-1 and V is TRBV5-4, with D possibly being TRBD1 (5 bases). Trimming stripped 1 base from V and 0 bases from J, with 10 bases between. The CDR3 consists of 15 residues. Per germline, CDR1 SGHNT and CDR2 YYREEE (reference sequence). CDR3 residues: CASSLSWGMNTEAFF. The CDR3 region has the DNA TGTGCCAGCAGCTTGTCTTGGGGGATGAACACTGAAGCTTTCTTT. The full variable domain, rest sourced from reference TRBV5-4 and TRBJ1-1, is ETGVTQSPTHLIKTRGQQVTLRCSSQSGHNTVSWYQQALGQGPQFIFQYYREEENGRGNFPPRFSGLQFPNYSSELNVNALELDDSALYLCASSLSWGMNTEAFFGQGTRLTVV.

V is TRBV6-1 and J is TRBJ1-2; D is perhaps TRBD1 (6 bases). There are 14 residues in the CDR3. V shed 3 bases and J shed 4 bases, with 12 bases lying between them. The germline CDR1 and CDR2 sequences are MNHNS and SASEGT. The CDR3 here is CASSENRALYGYTF. DNA of the CDR3: TGTGCCAGCAGTGAGAACAGGGCTCTCTATGGCTACACCTTC.

The chain has TRBV27 and TRBJ2-1; no clear D. This CDR3 contains 11 residues. Per germline, CDR1 MNHEY and CDR2 SMNVEV (reference sequence). Trimming stripped 7 bases from V and 5 bases from J, with 6 bases between. The CDR3 loop is CASIWNNEQFF. The CDR3 coding sequence is TGTGCCAGCATTTGGAACAATGAGCAGTTCTTC.

The chain combines TRBV27 with TRBJ2-1; no clear D. The germline V gene has CDR1 MNHEY and CDR2 SMNVEV (reference sequence). V lost 6 bases and J lost 6, with 15 bases in between. The CDR3 runs 14 residues. CDR3 sequence: CASREGRIRNEQFF. CDR3 nucleotide sequence: TGTGCCAGCAGAGAAGGTCGGATCCGCAATGAGCAGTTCTTC.

This sequence joins TRBV7-3 and TRBJ2-1; 11 nucleotides agree with TRBD1. Germline V gene sequence: CDR1 SGHTA, CDR2 FQGTGA. The V gene end was trimmed by 4 bases and the J gene end by 6 bases; junction bases not matched to a gene: 2. The CDR3 is made up of 14 amino acids. The CDR3 here is CASSSGTGGNEQFF. The CDR3 DNA follows: TGTGCCAGCAGCTCCGGGACAGGGGGCAATGAGCAGTTCTTC.

In nucleotides, the CDR3 is TGTGCCATCAGTGGTACAGACAATTCACCCCTCCACTTT. Its translation is CAISGTDNSPLHF. The V gene is TRBV10-3, the J gene TRBJ1-6; D gene ambiguous. The CDR3 is 13 amino acids. Trimming cost V 4 bases and J 7 bases, with 8 bases left between them. CDR1 is ENHRY and CDR2 is SYGVKD in the germline V gene.